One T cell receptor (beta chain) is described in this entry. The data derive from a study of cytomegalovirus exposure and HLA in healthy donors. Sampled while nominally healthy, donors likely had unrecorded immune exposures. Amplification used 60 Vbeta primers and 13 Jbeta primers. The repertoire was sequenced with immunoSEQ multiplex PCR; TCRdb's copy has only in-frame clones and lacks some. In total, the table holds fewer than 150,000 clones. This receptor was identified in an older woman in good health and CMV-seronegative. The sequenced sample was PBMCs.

In DNA, the CDR3 is TGTGCCAGCAGTCAGGGGTTCTACGAGCAGTACTTC. Encoded protein: CASSQGFYEQYF. The J gene is TRBJ2-7, the V gene TRBV2; D possibly corresponds to TRBD1 (6 bases). Germline V CDR1 and CDR2: SNHLY, FYNNEI. The length of the CDR3 is 12 residues. V lost 5 bases to trimming and J lost 3 bases, with 8 bases between them.